This record covers a single T cell receptor (beta chain). The target antigen is unknown. The sample comes from a study of CD8+ T cells in alopecia areata. Looking at the study overall: Treated patients were dosed with oral tofacitinib, taking 5 to 10 mg twice daily. Tofacitinib therapy took 6 to 18 months; 6 months off drug came after.

Study-level results: Patients displayed less clarity in TCR sharing than mice, a finding possibly related to HLA.

Germline V gene data show CDR1 as MNHEY and CDR2 as SMNVEV (reference sequence). V lost 0 bases, J lost 8 bases, and 4 bases stayed unmatched. The CDR3 has 15 amino acids. Peripheral blood and lesional scalp punch biopsies came from alopecia areata patients. Sequencing relied on a cDNA template that was reverse transcribed from extracted RNA. Sequencing used immunoSEQ multiplex PCR; TCRdb keeps in-frame clones, though not all of them. The table records 150,000 or so clones, roughly 44% of them present only once. This chain links TRBV27 with TRBJ2-1; 10 bases fit TRBD2. This sequence was found in a human donor with alopecia areata. The sequencing input was CD4+ T cells sorted from blood. CDR3 protein: CASSLSAGGAHEQFF. The CDR3 coding sequence is TGTGCCAGCAGTTTATCAGCGGGAGGGGCGCATGAGCAGTTCTTC.